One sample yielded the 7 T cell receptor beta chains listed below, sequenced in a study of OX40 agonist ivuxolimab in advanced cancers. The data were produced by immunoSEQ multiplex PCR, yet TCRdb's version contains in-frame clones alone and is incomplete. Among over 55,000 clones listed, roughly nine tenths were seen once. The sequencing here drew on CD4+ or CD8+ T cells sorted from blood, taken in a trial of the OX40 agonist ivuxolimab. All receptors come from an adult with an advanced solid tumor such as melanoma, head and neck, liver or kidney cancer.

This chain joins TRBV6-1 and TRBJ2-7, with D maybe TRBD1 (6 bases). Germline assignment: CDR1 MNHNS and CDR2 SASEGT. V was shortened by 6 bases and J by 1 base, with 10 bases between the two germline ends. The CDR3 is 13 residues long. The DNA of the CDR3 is TGTGCCAGCAGAAGACAGGAGTCCTACGAGCAGTACTTC. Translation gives CASRRQESYEQYF.

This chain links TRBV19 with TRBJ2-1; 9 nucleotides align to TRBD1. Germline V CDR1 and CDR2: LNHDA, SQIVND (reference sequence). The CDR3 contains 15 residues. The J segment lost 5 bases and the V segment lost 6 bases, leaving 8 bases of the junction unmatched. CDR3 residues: CASSPGQGRNNEQFF. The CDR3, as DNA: TGTGCCAGTAGCCCTGGACAGGGGCGAAACAATGAGCAGTTCTTC.

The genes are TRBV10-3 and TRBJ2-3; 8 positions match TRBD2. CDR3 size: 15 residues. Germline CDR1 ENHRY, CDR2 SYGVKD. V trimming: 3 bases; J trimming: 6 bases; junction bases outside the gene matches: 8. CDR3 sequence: CAISDGRGAKDTQYF. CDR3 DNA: TGTGCCATCAGTGACGGGCGGGGGGCCAAGGATACGCAGTATTTT.

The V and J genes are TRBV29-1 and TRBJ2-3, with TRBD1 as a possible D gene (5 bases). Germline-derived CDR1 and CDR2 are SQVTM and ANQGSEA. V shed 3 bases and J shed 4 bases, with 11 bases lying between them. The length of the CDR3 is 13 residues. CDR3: CSVEGRVADTQYF. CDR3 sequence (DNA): TGCAGCGTTGAGGGCAGGGTTGCAGATACGCAGTATTTT.

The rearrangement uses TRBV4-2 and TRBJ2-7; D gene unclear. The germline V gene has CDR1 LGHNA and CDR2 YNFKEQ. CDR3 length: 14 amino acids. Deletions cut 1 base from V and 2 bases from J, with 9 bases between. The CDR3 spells CASSQGFPPYEQYF. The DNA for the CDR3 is TGTGCCAGCAGCCAAGGGTTCCCTCCCTACGAGCAGTACTTC.

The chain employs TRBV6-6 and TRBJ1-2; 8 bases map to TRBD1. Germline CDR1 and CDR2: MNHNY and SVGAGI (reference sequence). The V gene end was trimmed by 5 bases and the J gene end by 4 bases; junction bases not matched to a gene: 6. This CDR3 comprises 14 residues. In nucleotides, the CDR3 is TGTGCCAGCAGTGCCTCAGGGGGCAGCTATGGCTACACCTTC. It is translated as CASSASGGSYGYTF.

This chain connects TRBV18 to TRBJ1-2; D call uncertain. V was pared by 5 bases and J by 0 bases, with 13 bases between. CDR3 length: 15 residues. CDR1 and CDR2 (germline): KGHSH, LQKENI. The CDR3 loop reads CASSTDVLANYGYTF. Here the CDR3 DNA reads TGTGCCAGCTCAACCGACGTACTAGCTAACTATGGCTACACCTTC. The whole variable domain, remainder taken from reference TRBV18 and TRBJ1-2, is NAGVMQNPRHLVRRRGQEARLRCSPMKGHSHVYWYRQLPEEGLKFMVYLQKENIIDESGMPKERFSAEFPKEGPSILRIQQVVRGDSAAYFCASSTDVLANYGYTFGSGTRLTVV.